These 27 T cell receptor beta chains share one sample of origin, sequenced in a study of cytomegalovirus exposure and HLA in healthy donors. PCR was performed using 60 Vbeta and 13 Jbeta primers. Only in-frame clones appear in the TCRdb table, and some are missing; sequencing was by immunoSEQ multiplex PCR. The sample contains about 130,000 clones, 80% of which appear only once. Sequences were obtained from PBMCs. These receptors were taken from a man aged 35-49 years in good health and CMV-seronegative.

The CDR3 DNA reads as TGCAGCTGTTATAATGAAAAACTGTTTTTT. It is translated as CSCYNEKLFF. V and J are TRBV29-1 and TRBJ1-4; D remains unclear. With 8 bases removed from V and 4 bases from J, the gap between germline ends came to 5 bases. The CDR3 loop spans 10 amino acids. In germline, CDR1 is SQVTM, CDR2 ANQGSEA.

CDR3 nucleotide sequence: TGTGCCAGCAGTTCGCCCGGAGCCTACGAGCAGTACTTC. Protein: CASSSPGAYEQYF. The chain has TRBV28 and TRBJ2-7, with D unresolved. V was cut by 4 bases and J by 2 bases, with 9 bases left in between. CDR3 length: 13 residues. The V gene's germline CDR1 is MDHEN and CDR2 SYDVKM.

CDR3 DNA sequence: TGCAGCGGTCAGCGGGGCACTGAGCAGTTCTTC. Translating gives CSGQRGTEQFF. This chain links TRBV29-1 with TRBJ2-1; 7 nucleotides agree with TRBD2. This CDR3 comprises 11 residues. Germline V CDR1 and CDR2: SQVTM, ANQGSEA. Trimming removed 7 bases from V and 9 bases from J; junction bases left unmatched: 6.

The chain joins TRBV5-5 to TRBJ2-1, with a possible D match to TRBD2 (5 bases). V was trimmed by 1 base and J by 6 bases, leaving 8 bases between them. CDR3 size: 13 residues. Germline-derived CDR1 and CDR2 are SGHKS and YYEKEE (reference sequence). CDR3 bases: TGTGCCAGCAGCTTGTACGGGGTCAATGAGCAGTTCTTC. Translation gives CASSLYGVNEQFF.

This chain links TRBV6-6 with TRBJ1-4; TRBD1 agrees at 7 bases. The CDR3 is made up of 13 amino acids. V was pared by 8 bases and J by 2 bases, with 2 bases of the junction left unmatched. Germline loops: CDR1 MNHNY, CDR2 SVGAGI (reference sequence). Here the CDR3 DNA reads TGTGCCAGCGGCAGGGGGACTAATGAAAAACTGTTTTTT. It specifies CASGRGTNEKLFF.

This clone came up a few times. The rearrangement links TRBV4-2 to TRBJ1-2; 9 bases map to TRBD1. Trimming at V came to 3 bases and at J to 7 bases, leaving 15 bases not matched to a gene. The CDR3 has 17 residues. The germline V gene has CDR1 LGHNA and CDR2 YNFKEQ. CDR3 DNA sequence: TGTGCCAGCAGCCAGCAAAGATCAGTACAGGGGGCTTCTGGCTACACCTTC. This encodes CASSQQRSVQGASGYTF.

The rearrangement joins TRBV5-4 to TRBJ1-2, with TRBD1 matching 7 bases. The CDR3 contains 17 residues. CDR1 is SGHNT and CDR2 is YYREEE in the germline V gene (reference sequence). J gave up 5 bases and V 1 base, and 14 bases lay outside the gene matches. The CDR3 nucleotides are TGTGCCAGCAGCTTGACCGGGACAGTCCCTCGGGGGTATGGCTACACCTTC. Translating it yields CASSLTGTVPRGYGYTF.

The chain links TRBV2 to TRBJ2-6, with 9 bases lining up with TRBD1. CDR1 is SNHLY, CDR2 FYNNEI, per germline. Trimming at V came to 7 bases and at J to 0 bases, leaving 7 bases not matched to a gene. The CDR3 contains 17 residues. Here the CDR3 reads CASTGTGGGSGANVLTF. DNA for the CDR3: TGTGCCAGCACGGGCACAGGGGGCGGCTCTGGGGCCAACGTCCTGACTTTC.

V gene TRBV28 combines with J gene TRBJ2-7; tentative D call: TRBD1 (6 bases). The CDR3 has 14 residues. V was pared by 7 bases and J by 1 base, with 14 bases between. Per germline, CDR1 MDHEN and CDR2 SYDVKM. The CDR3 protein is CASTSGGSSYEQYF. In DNA form, the CDR3 reads TGTGCCAGCACATCTGGGGGCAGTTCCTACGAGCAGTACTTC.

A remark on this clone: Other DNA sequences within the sample encode an identical CDR3. This sequence joins TRBV18 and TRBJ1-1; D unresolved. V was pared by 6 bases and J by 1 base, with 9 bases between. Germline lookup yields CDR1 KGHSH and CDR2 LQKENI. The CDR3 loop spans 13 amino acids. This CDR3 reads CASSPGENTEAFF. As DNA, the CDR3 is TGTGCCAGCTCTCCAGGAGAGAACACTGAAGCTTTCTTT. Looking up the rest from reference TRBV18 and TRBJ1-1 gives the full variable domain: NAGVMQNPRHLVRRRGQEARLRCSPMKGHSHVYWYRQLPEEGLKFMVYLQKENIIDESGMPKERFSAEFPKEGPSILRIQQVVRGDSAAYFCASSPGENTEAFFGQGTRLTVV.

This clone was observed once. The chain links TRBV10-1 to TRBJ2-1, with D uncertain. Germline V gene lookup returns CDR1 WNHNN and CDR2 SYGVQD (reference sequence). The CDR3 spans 14 residues. The germline V and J ends were trimmed by 4 bases and 2 bases, with 9 bases remaining between them. CDR3 amino acids: CASSGSIPYNEQFF. CDR3 sequence (DNA): TGCGCCAGCAGTGGTTCTATCCCCTACAATGAGCAGTTCTTC.

The rearrangement joins TRBV7-2 to TRBJ2-1, with 9 bases aligning to TRBD2. Per germline, CDR1 SGHTA and CDR2 FQGNSA. V lost 3 bases and J lost 7; bases outside the gene matches: 10. The CDR3 contains 16 residues. CDR3 in amino acids: CASSFGRGGRKNEQFF. DNA for the CDR3: TGTGCCAGCAGCTTTGGGCGGGGGGGCCGTAAGAATGAGCAGTTCTTC.

The gene calls are TRBV18 and TRBJ1-5, with TRBD1 matching 8 bases. The CDR3 covers 16 residues. Germline lookup yields CDR1 KGHSH and CDR2 LQKENI. V was pared by 3 bases and J by 4 bases, with 8 bases of the junction left unmatched. CDR3 nucleotides: TGTGCCAGCTCACCCGCAAGGACAGGGTTAAATCAGCCCCAGCATTTT. This gives the protein CASSPARTGLNQPQHF.

The chain is built from TRBV2 and TRBJ2-7, with 7 nucleotides matching TRBD2. CDR1 SNHLY and CDR2 FYNNEI come from the germline V gene. The ends lost 1 base at V and 0 bases at J; junction bases unmatched: 3. This CDR3 is built from 15 residues. The CDR3 coding sequence is TGTGCCAGCAGTGAAGGGCTAGCGGTCTCCTACGAGCAGTACTTC. This gives the protein CASSEGLAVSYEQYF.

The rearrangement joins TRBV5-1 to TRBJ2-4; 8 positions agree with TRBD1. J gave up 3 bases and V 5 bases, and 10 bases lay outside the gene matches. Germline V lookup: CDR1 SGHRS, CDR2 YFSETQ. The CDR3 sequence is 16 residues long. The chain's CDR3 is CASRDGQGEGKNIQYF. In nucleotides, the CDR3 is TGCGCCAGCAGAGACGGACAGGGAGAAGGCAAAAACATTCAGTACTTC.

This clone appeared once. This CDR3 is CASSSPAELDTQYF. CDR3 coding DNA: TGTGCCAGCAGTTCGCCCGCAGAATTAGATACGCAGTATTTT. The chain links TRBV28 to TRBJ2-3; no clear D. V was cut by 4 bases and J by 5 bases, with 13 bases left in between. Per germline, CDR1 MDHEN and CDR2 SYDVKM. This CDR3 spans 14 amino acids.

The chain combines TRBV5-1 with TRBJ1-5; D may be TRBD1 (5 bases). Per the germline V gene, CDR1 is SGHRS and CDR2 is YFSETQ. The ends were cut back, 4 bases at V and 1 base at J, with 15 bases in the middle. The CDR3 runs 16 residues. CDR3 protein: CASSEFPGGSNQPQHF. The CDR3 nucleotides read TGCGCCAGCAGCGAATTCCCCGGGGGAAGCAATCAGCCCCAGCATTTT.

The chain couples TRBV5-1 to TRBJ2-1; TRBD1 agrees at 10 bases. V was pared by 1 base and J by 7 bases, with 11 bases of the junction left unmatched. Germline loops: CDR1 SGHRS, CDR2 YFSETQ. The CDR3 consists of 17 residues. CDR3 nucleotides: TGCGCCAGCAGCTTGCCGGGACAGGGGACGGTTACAAATGAGCAGTTCTTC. Translating it yields CASSLPGQGTVTNEQFF.

This chain joins TRBV5-6 and TRBJ2-7, with D possibly matching TRBD2 (7 bases). The ends were cut back, 4 bases at V and 5 bases at J, with 22 bases in the middle. Germline values: CDR1 SGHDT, CDR2 YYEEEE. The CDR3 runs 16 residues. This CDR3 reads CASSPRTGGLSNEQYF. The CDR3 region has the DNA TGTGCCAGCAGCCCCAGGACGGGGGGCTTATCGAACGAGCAGTACTTC.

The V and J genes are TRBV29-1 and TRBJ2-3, with TRBD2 identical over 12 bases. This CDR3 is built from 14 residues. Per the germline V gene, CDR1 is SQVTM and CDR2 is ANQGSEA. J lost 6 bases, V lost 7 bases, and 8 bases had no gene match. As DNA, the CDR3 is TGCAGCGGATCTAGCGGGGGGGCCGCCGATACGCAGTATTTT. The encoded protein is CSGSSGGAADTQYF.

The chain couples TRBV5-5 to TRBJ1-2, with 10 bases lining up with TRBD1. Germline CDR1 SGHKS, CDR2 YYEKEE (reference sequence). V dropped 4 bases and J dropped 2; count of bases not matched to a gene: 11. The CDR3 has 17 amino acids. The CDR3 DNA is TGTGCCAGCAGCCCTAACCTGACAGGGGGCGAAAACTATGGCTACACCTTC. Translating gives CASSPNLTGGENYGYTF.

The chain couples TRBV5-4 to TRBJ1-2; 8 nucleotides align to TRBD1. The CDR3 contains 15 residues. Per germline, CDR1 SGHNT and CDR2 YYREEE (reference sequence). The junction had 8 bases not matched to a gene; V was cut back by 3 bases and J by 4 bases. CDR3 DNA sequence: TGTGCCAGCAGCTCGGACAGGGCTTTGGCCTATGGCTACACCTTC. It yields the protein CASSSDRALAYGYTF.

The V call is TRBV19, the J call TRBJ2-1; TRBD2 aligns across 10 bases. The CDR3 totals 16 residues. Germline CDR1 reads LNHDA; CDR2 reads SQIVND (reference sequence). V shed 5 bases, J shed 7 bases, and the junction held 11 bases outside the gene matches. CDR3: CASSPKSGRALNEQFF. The CDR3 DNA follows: TGTGCCAGTAGTCCAAAGAGCGGGAGGGCCTTAAATGAGCAGTTCTTC.

V and J are TRBV28 and TRBJ2-5; D possibly corresponds to TRBD1 (6 bases). The CDR3 covers 12 residues. CDR1 is MDHEN, CDR2 SYDVKM, per germline. V lost 4 bases, J lost 9 bases, and 12 bases lay in between. CDR3 nucleotides: TGTGCCAGCAGTTCAACAGGGTTGGCCCAGTACTTC. Residues: CASSSTGLAQYF.

The chain has TRBV2 and TRBJ2-1; D is ambiguous. The CDR3 totals 15 residues. Germline-derived CDR1 and CDR2 are SNHLY and FYNNEI. V dropped 1 base and J dropped 3 bases, with 10 bases sitting between them. The CDR3 region has the DNA TGTGCCAGCAGTGAAGGACAACCGATCTACAATGAGCAGTTCTTC. Its protein is CASSEGQPIYNEQFF.

J is TRBJ1-1 and V is TRBV5-1; D is ambiguous. V shed 0 bases and J shed 3 bases, with 12 bases lying between them. CDR3 length: 15 amino acids. CDR1 is SGHRS and CDR2 is YFSETQ in the germline V gene. The CDR3 bases are TGCGCCAGCAGCTTGGCGGGCAGCGGGGACACTGAAGCTTTCTTT. It encodes CASSLAGSGDTEAFF.

V usage is TRBV27 and J usage is TRBJ2-5; TRBD2 is a possible D gene (5 bases). The CDR3 is 13 amino acids. CDR1 and CDR2 (germline): MNHEY, SMNVEV (reference sequence). V shed 8 bases and J shed 5 bases, with 15 bases lying between them. In DNA, the CDR3 is TGTGCCAGCCCTTTTCCAGGCGGGGAGACCCAGTACTTC. Its translation is CASPFPGGETQYF.